These 20 T cell receptor beta chains came from one sample sequenced in a study of blood T cell repertoires in COVID-19. Method: immunoSEQ multiplex PCR; TCRdb's copy keeps in-frame clones and lacks some. The sample records hundreds of thousands of clones, around nine tenths being singletons. The sequenced material came from peripheral blood. Every receptor here comes from a woman aged 65 to 85 with COVID-19, enrolled during active disease.

The chain couples TRBV7-9 to TRBJ1-2; D is undetermined. Germline V gene data show CDR1 as SEHNR and CDR2 as FQNEAQ (reference sequence). Between the trimmed V and J ends, which lost 2 bases and 8 bases, there was a span of 9 bases. CDR3 length: 12 amino acids. The CDR3 nucleotides are TGTGCCAGCAGCTTAATCATAGAGGGCTACACCTTC. Its translation is CASSLIIEGYTF.

This clone occurred once. V and J are TRBV4-1 and TRBJ1-2; TRBD1 aligns across 8 bases. Looked up from germline, CDR1 is MGHRA and CDR2 is YSYEKL. The CDR3 is 15 amino acids. Losses at the gene ends were 2 bases for V and 4 bases for J; bases not matched to a gene: 6. CDR3 sequence reads: CASSQFTGGVYGYTF. CDR3 DNA sequence: TGCGCCAGCAGCCAATTTACAGGGGGGGTCTATGGCTACACCTTC.

The V and J genes are TRBV12-3 or TRBV12-4 and TRBJ2-7, with a possible D match to TRBD2 (5 bases). This CDR3 has 13 residues. Trimming cost V 7 bases and J 2 bases, with 12 bases left between them. CDR3 residues: CASILDGTYEQYF. The CDR3 nucleotides read TGTGCCAGCATTCTGGACGGGACCTACGAGCAGTACTTC.

The rearrangement joins TRBV6-5 to TRBJ2-3, with 7 bases identical to TRBD1. Germline loops: CDR1 MNHEY, CDR2 SVGAGI. The V and J ends lost 8 bases and 1 base, in that order; junction bases with no gene match: 3. The length of the CDR3 is 13 residues. The CDR3 sequence: CASEGTGTDTQYF. Written as DNA, the CDR3 is TGTGCCAGCGAGGGGACAGGCACAGATACGCAGTATTTT.

This chain connects TRBV12-3 or TRBV12-4 to TRBJ1-1; D is possibly TRBD1 (5 bases). Between the trimmed V and J ends, which lost 7 bases and 9 bases, there was a span of 15 bases. The CDR3 runs 12 residues. CDR3 coding DNA: TGTGCCAGCATTTCCGACAGTTTTCAAGCTTTCTTT. As protein: CASISDSFQAFF.

The chain links TRBV5-1 to TRBJ2-6; 8 nucleotides align to TRBD2. Germline lookup yields CDR1 SGHRS and CDR2 YFSETQ. This CDR3 has 18 amino acids. V gave up 2 bases and J gave up 0 bases; unmatched junction bases: 7. The CDR3 sequence: CASSFEAGGLSGANVLTF. The CDR3 region has the DNA TGCGCCAGCAGCTTTGAGGCGGGGGGCCTCTCTGGGGCCAACGTCCTGACTTTC. Full variable domain (outside the CDR3, taken from reference TRBV5-1 and TRBJ2-6): KAGVTQTPRYLIKTRGQQVTLSCSPISGHRSVSWYQQTPGQGLQFLFEYFSETQRNKGNFPGRFSGRQFSNSRSEMNVSTLELGDSALYLCASSFEAGGLSGANVLTFGAGSRLTVL.

J is TRBJ2-5 and V is TRBV2; no definite D call. V lost 1 base to trimming and J lost 7 bases, with 10 bases between them. The CDR3 is 13 amino acids. Germline-derived CDR1 and CDR2 are SNHLY and FYNNEI. The CDR3 loop reads CASSEVLLGTQYF. The CDR3 nucleotides are TGTGCCAGCAGTGAAGTACTCCTTGGGACCCAGTACTTC. Combining the CDR3 with reference TRBV2 and TRBJ2-5 gives the whole variable domain EPEVTQTPSHQVTQMGQEVILRCVPISNHLYFYWYRQILGQKVEFLVSFYNNEISEKSEIFDDQFSVERPDGSNFTLKIRSTKLEDSAMYFCASSEVLLGTQYFGPGTRLLVL.

This chain connects TRBV24-1 to TRBJ2-1; D is uncertain. This CDR3 contains 14 residues. CDR1 KGHDR and CDR2 SFDVKD come from the germline V gene. V was cut by 3 bases and J by 7 bases, with 12 bases left in between. The CDR3 DNA sequence: TGTGCCACCAGTGATCCGACACGCCAAAATGAGCAGTTCTTC. Protein product: CATSDPTRQNEQFF.

The chain carries TRBV29-1 and TRBJ2-2, with D perhaps TRBD2 (5 bases). The CDR3 length is 13 residues. V shed 6 bases and J shed 1 base, with 9 bases lying between them. In germline, CDR1 is SQVTM, CDR2 ANQGSEA. Written as DNA, the CDR3 is TGCAGCGTCAAAGGACTGAACACCGGGGAGCTGTTTTTT. The encoded protein is CSVKGLNTGELFF.

The gene calls are TRBV29-1 and TRBJ2-7; TRBD1 agrees at 7 bases. Germline loops: CDR1 SQVTM, CDR2 ANQGSEA. This CDR3 region has 13 residues. V lost 6 bases and J lost 2; bases outside the gene matches: 7. CDR3 DNA: TGCAGCGTCCTACAGGGGCTAGCCTACGAGCAGTACTTC. Translated, it gives CSVLQGLAYEQYF.

The V and J genes are TRBV29-1 and TRBJ1-2; D perhaps matches TRBD1 (5 bases). Germline CDR1 and CDR2: SQVTM and ANQGSEA. The germline V and J ends were trimmed by 1 base and 8 bases, with 11 bases remaining between them. The CDR3 is 12 amino acids. The CDR3 reads CSVEGPGEGYTF. In DNA form, the CDR3 reads TGCAGCGTTGAAGGTCCGGGGGAAGGCTACACCTTC.

This clone was recorded a few times. V is TRBV19 and J is TRBJ1-2; the D gene is possibly TRBD1 (5 bases). Per germline, CDR1 LNHDA and CDR2 SQIVND (reference sequence). Trimming removed 2 bases at V and 4 bases at J, with 8 bases between. The CDR3 covers 13 residues. DNA of the CDR3: TGTGCCAGTAGTATATACAGGACCTATGGCTACACCTTC. It encodes CASSIYRTYGYTF.

V is TRBV28 and J is TRBJ1-1; D is possibly TRBD1 (5 bases). The CDR3 is 17 amino acids. The germline gives CDR1 MDHEN, CDR2 SYDVKM. Trimming stripped 1 base from V and 0 bases from J, with 15 bases between. The CDR3 reads CASSLLLRQPMNTEAFF. The CDR3 DNA follows: TGTGCCAGCAGTTTATTACTTAGACAGCCAATGAACACTGAAGCTTTCTTT.

The V gene is TRBV27, the J gene TRBJ2-7, with 8 nucleotides matching TRBD1. Germline V lookup: CDR1 MNHEY, CDR2 SMNVEV (reference sequence). V lost 5 bases to trimming and J lost 4 bases; unmatched junction nucleotides: 10. The length of the CDR3 is 15 residues. CDR3: CASSPSGRGRYEQYF. Here the CDR3 DNA reads TGTGCCAGCAGTCCATCGGGCAGGGGGCGATACGAGCAGTACTTC.

V gene TRBV19 combines with J gene TRBJ1-1; TRBD1 is a possible D gene (5 bases). This CDR3 has 13 residues. Germline CDR1 is LNHDA and CDR2 is SQIVND (reference sequence). The V and J ends lost 7 bases and 0 bases respectively, with 9 bases between them. CDR3 sequence reads: CASKGRLNTEAFF. The CDR3 DNA reads as TGTGCCAGTAAGGGGCGTCTGAACACTGAAGCTTTCTTT.

This clone was seen a single time. V and J are TRBV7-3 and TRBJ2-1; perhaps TRBD1 as D (6 bases). The CDR3 covers 16 residues. Trimming shortened V by 3 bases and J by 3 bases, and 15 bases separated the two germline ends. From germline, CDR1 is SGHTA and CDR2 FQGTGA. CDR3 sequence (DNA): TGTGCCAGCAGCTTTAGCCCCACAGGGCTCTACAATGAGCAGTTCTTC. As protein: CASSFSPTGLYNEQFF. Drawing the rest from reference TRBV7-3 and TRBJ2-1, the complete variable domain is GAGVSQTPSNKVTEKGKYVELRCDPISGHTALYWYRQSLGQGPEFLIYFQGTGAADDSGLPNDRFFAVRPEGSVSTLKIQRTERGDSAVYLCASSFSPTGLYNEQFFGPGTRLTVL.

The genes are TRBV9 and TRBJ2-7, with 7 bases identical to TRBD2. The CDR3 spans 14 residues. V gave up 0 bases and J gave up 4 bases; unmatched junction bases: 4. Germline V gene lookup returns CDR1 SGDLS and CDR2 YYNGEE. In nucleotides, the CDR3 is TGTGCCAGCAGCGTAGGGGAGGGGAGGTACGAGCAGTACTTC. Its translation is CASSVGEGRYEQYF.

This clone came up once. This chain connects TRBV2 to TRBJ1-5; 8 positions match TRBD1. The CDR3 spans 15 residues. With 3 bases clipped from V and 3 bases from J, the junction kept 4 bases outside the gene matches. Germline CDR1 and CDR2: SNHLY and FYNNEI. The DNA of the CDR3 is TGTGCCAGCAGTGAGACAGGGGTTTTCAATCAGCCCCAGCATTTT. Translating gives CASSETGVFNQPQHF.

The V call is TRBV9, the J call TRBJ2-3, with 11 bases aligning to TRBD2. This CDR3 has 16 residues. V trimming: 3 bases; J trimming: 1 base; junction bases outside the gene matches: 4. From germline, CDR1 is SGDLS and CDR2 YYNGEE. The CDR3 loop reads CASSGRTSGRTDTQYF. The CDR3, as DNA: TGTGCCAGCAGCGGCCGGACTAGCGGGCGCACAGATACGCAGTATTTT.

This chain connects TRBV2 to TRBJ2-6; maybe TRBD1 (5 bases). V lost 8 bases and J lost 0, with 14 bases in between. Germline V lookup: CDR1 SNHLY, CDR2 FYNNEI. CDR3 length: 16 residues. CDR3 loop: CASQVDSYSGANVLTF. CDR3 DNA sequence: TGTGCCAGCCAAGTAGACAGTTACTCTGGGGCCAACGTCCTGACTTTC.